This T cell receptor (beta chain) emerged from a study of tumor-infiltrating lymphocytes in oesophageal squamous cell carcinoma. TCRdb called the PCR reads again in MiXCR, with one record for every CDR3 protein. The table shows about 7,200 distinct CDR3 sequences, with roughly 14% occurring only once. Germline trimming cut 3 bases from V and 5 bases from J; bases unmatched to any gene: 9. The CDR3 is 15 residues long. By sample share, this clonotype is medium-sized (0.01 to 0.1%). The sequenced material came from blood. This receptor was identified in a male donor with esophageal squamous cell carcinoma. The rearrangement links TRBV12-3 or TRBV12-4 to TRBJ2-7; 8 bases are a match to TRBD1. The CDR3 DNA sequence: TGTGCCAGCAGTTTGGGCGGGACAGGCCTCGACGAGCAGTACTTC. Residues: CASSLGGTGLDEQYF.